This entry lists 9 T cell receptor beta chains sequenced from one sample in a study of post-analysis software for immune sequencing data. General observations from the study: With TRBV5-6, TRBV5-1 and TRBV20-1 included, several TRBV segments were more frequent in patients than in controls.

No antigen has been assigned to these receptors. Prepared TCR beta cDNA libraries contained unique molecular identifiers. Each CDR3 protein gets one entry after TCRdb re-called the PCR reads with MiXCR. This sample has roughly 600,000 distinct CDR3 sequences, with 40% to 50% found just once. The sequencing sample was made of blood. The receptors were gathered from a girl between 5 and 17 years old with multiple sclerosis.

This clonotype was recorded a few times. The chain recombines TRBV25-1 with TRBJ2-5; D is possibly TRBD2 (5 bases). Between the trimmed V and J ends, which lost 7 bases and 5 bases, there was a span of 23 bases. The CDR3 contains 16 residues. Germline CDR1 is MGHDK and CDR2 is SYGVNS. The CDR3: CASTPNPSRGRETQYF. The CDR3 region has the DNA TGTGCCAGCACCCCAAATCCCTCCAGAGGGCGGGAGACCCAGTACTTC.

The CDR3 sequence: CSGSLAGRDYTQYF. DNA of the CDR3: TGCAGTGGAAGCCTAGCGGGACGGGACTATACGCAGTATTTT. This chain uses TRBV20-1 with TRBJ2-3; 9 positions agree with TRBD2. Unmatched junction bases numbered 12, after V lost 7 bases and J lost 7 bases. The germline V gene has CDR1 DFQATT and CDR2 SNEGSKA (reference sequence). The CDR3 is 14 amino acids.

The chain recombines TRBV6-1 with TRBJ2-3; D may be TRBD2 (6 bases). This CDR3 is 13 amino acids long. The germline V and J ends were trimmed by 6 bases and 1 base, with 8 bases remaining between them. CDR1 and CDR2 (germline): MNHNS, SASEGT. CDR3 sequence reads: CASRDYRTDTQYF. The CDR3 DNA is TGTGCCAGCAGGGACTACCGCACAGATACGCAGTATTTT.

The chain uses TRBV6-6 and TRBJ2-1; 9 bases fit TRBD1. After removal of 4 bases from V and 7 bases from J, the junction contained 2 bases not matched to a gene. This CDR3 region has 13 residues. Germline V gene lookup returns CDR1 MNHNY and CDR2 SVGAGI (reference sequence). The CDR3 spells CASSWTGVNEQFF. The CDR3 DNA reads TGTGCCAGCAGTTGGACAGGGGTGAATGAGCAGTTCTTC.

The rearrangement uses TRBV13 and TRBJ2-5; D remains unclear. V lost 5 bases and J lost 9, with 13 bases in between. This CDR3 comprises 12 residues. Germline V CDR1 and CDR2: PRHDT, FYEKMQ (reference sequence). CDR3 in DNA: TGTGCCAGCAGCCTAACTCTCGGTGCCCAGTACTTC. Translated, it gives CASSLTLGAQYF.

This clonotype was detected a few times. The chain employs TRBV6-6 and TRBJ2-3, with 7 bases aligning to TRBD2. Unmatched junction bases numbered 6, after V lost 7 bases and J lost 2 bases. Germline V gene lookup returns CDR1 MNHNY and CDR2 SVGAGI (reference sequence). The CDR3 is 14 residues long. The CDR3 region is CASTHGGTTDTQYF. In DNA, the CDR3 is TGTGCCAGCACCCACGGGGGGACCACAGATACGCAGTATTTT.

This sequence joins TRBV15 and TRBJ2-1, with 7 bases aligning to TRBD2. Germline V gene data show CDR1 as LNHNV and CDR2 as YYDKDF (reference sequence). The CDR3 totals 16 residues. The V gene end was trimmed by 0 bases and the J gene end by 3 bases; junction bases not matched to a gene: 5. CDR3 in amino acids: CATSRDRAGSYNEQFF. The DNA for the CDR3 is TGTGCCACCAGCAGAGATCGAGCGGGGAGCTACAATGAGCAGTTCTTC.

J is TRBJ1-1 and V is TRBV29-1; D uncertain. This CDR3 is built from 11 residues. From germline, CDR1 is SQVTM and CDR2 ANQGSEA. V dropped 7 bases and J dropped 3 bases, with 9 bases sitting between them. The CDR3 DNA sequence: TGCAGCGCGTCGGGCTACACTGAAGCTTTCTTT. It codes for CSASGYTEAFF.

The table lists this clonotype with a few counts. The V gene is TRBV27, the J gene TRBJ2-5, with TRBD2 identical over 7 bases. Judging by the DNA end, TRBJ2-7 fits better; the J call may be wrong. The CDR3 spans 16 residues. Germline lookup yields CDR1 MNHEY and CDR2 SMNVEV (reference sequence). The CDR3 sequence: CASSLLGFETSSEQYF. The DNA for the CDR3 is TGTGCCAGCAGTTTATTGGGGTTCGAGACTAGCTCCGAGCAGTACTTC.